One sample yielded the 22 T cell receptor beta chains listed below, sequenced in a study of cytomegalovirus exposure and HLA in healthy donors. Some clones are missing from TCRdb's copy, which holds only in-frame ones; the method was immunoSEQ multiplex PCR. The sample consists of fewer than 100,000 clones, roughly 94% of them appearing once. Sample: PBMCs. The receptor set was obtained from a woman aged 18 to 35 in good health and CMV-seropositive.

The rearrangement joins TRBV7-2 to TRBJ2-5; TRBD2 matches at 11 bases. This CDR3 region has 19 residues. Germline V gives CDR1 SGHTA, CDR2 FQGNSA. The ends lost 1 base at V and 3 bases at J; junction bases unmatched: 13. For the CDR3, the DNA is TGTGCCAGCAGCTTAGGGGGGTTAGCGGGGGGGCCTAAGGAAGAGACCCAGTACTTC. Translation: CASSLGGLAGGPKEETQYF.

The chain has TRBV4-2 and TRBJ2-5, with D possibly being TRBD2 (5 bases). The germline CDR1 and CDR2 sequences are LGHNA and YNFKEQ. V was trimmed by 4 bases and J by 3 bases, leaving 15 bases between them. This CDR3 region has 15 residues. DNA of the CDR3: TGTGCCAGCAGCCTTTCCTTAAGCGGAGAAGAGACCCAGTACTTC. As protein: CASSLSLSGEETQYF.

The chain recombines TRBV20-1 with TRBJ2-5; no definite D call. V was trimmed by 6 bases and J by 4 bases, leaving 9 bases between them. The germline gives CDR1 DFQATT, CDR2 SNEGSKA (reference sequence). The length of the CDR3 is 11 residues. The CDR3 loop reads CSARFAETQYF. CDR3 nucleotide sequence: TGCAGTGCCCGGTTTGCAGAGACCCAGTACTTC.

This clone is a singleton in its sample. The CDR3 DNA sequence: TGTGCCAGCAGTGGGACAGGGAGCACCGGGGAGCTGTTTTTT. It is translated as CASSGTGSTGELFF. This rearrangement joins TRBV6-1 to TRBJ2-2, with 8 bases lining up with TRBD1. Per germline, CDR1 MNHNS and CDR2 SASEGT. With 4 bases clipped from V and 4 bases from J, the junction kept 2 bases outside the gene matches. This CDR3 is 14 amino acids long.

The V gene is TRBV9, the J gene TRBJ1-3, with TRBD1 matching over 7 bases. V shed 1 base and J 4 bases; nucleotides not matched to a gene: 14. This CDR3 region has 18 residues. Germline V CDR1 and CDR2: SGDLS, YYNGEE. For the CDR3, the DNA is TGTGCCAGCAGCGTAAGCCCCGCAGGGGGGTCGGGAGGAAACACCATATATTTT. Its translation is CASSVSPAGGSGGNTIYF.

CDR3 loop: CASSGTGNYNEQFF. CDR3 coding DNA: TGTGCCAGCAGTGGGACAGGGAATTACAATGAGCAGTTCTTC. This sequence joins TRBV6-1 and TRBJ2-1; TRBD1 agrees at 8 bases. CDR1 and CDR2 (germline): MNHNS, SASEGT. This CDR3 is built from 14 residues. The V gene end was trimmed by 4 bases and the J gene end by 4 bases; junction bases not matched to a gene: 3.

This chain joins TRBV7-9 and TRBJ2-7; a possible D gene is TRBD2 (5 bases). V lost 5 bases to trimming and J lost 5 bases, with 13 bases between them. This CDR3 contains 13 residues. The germline V gene encodes CDR1 SEHNR and CDR2 FQNEAQ (reference sequence). The CDR3 DNA reads TGTGCCAGCAGCGGTACCGAGGGCAACGAGCAGTACTTC. It encodes CASSGTEGNEQYF.

The chain joins TRBV7-2 to TRBJ2-5; TRBD1 aligns across 9 bases. Germline V gene data show CDR1 as SGHTA and CDR2 as FQGNSA. Germline trimming cut 3 bases from V and 4 bases from J; bases unmatched to any gene: 6. The CDR3 loop spans 15 amino acids. The CDR3 sequence: CASSFNRGLGETQYF. The CDR3 region has the DNA TGTGCCAGCAGCTTTAACAGGGGGCTAGGAGAGACCCAGTACTTC.

The chain employs TRBV6-1 and TRBJ2-1, with D uncertain. Germline CDR1 reads MNHNS; CDR2 reads SASEGT. V lost 7 bases and J 4 bases, leaving 8 bases between the germline ends. This CDR3 comprises 12 residues. The CDR3 nucleotides read TGTGCCAGCACCCAACAGTACAATGAGCAGTTCTTC. This codes for CASTQQYNEQFF.

V and J are TRBV29-1 and TRBJ2-7; tentative D call: TRBD2 (5 bases). The CDR3 has 11 residues. The germline V gene encodes CDR1 SQVTM and CDR2 ANQGSEA. V lost 4 bases and J lost 1, with 5 bases in between. CDR3 DNA: TGCAGCGTTGGCGGGTCCTACGAGCAGTACTTC. Protein: CSVGGSYEQYF.

The chain employs TRBV27 and TRBJ2-3; 9 bases map to TRBD2. Germline V gives CDR1 MNHEY, CDR2 SMNVEV (reference sequence). J gave up 4 bases and V 3 bases, and 5 bases lay outside the gene matches. The CDR3 runs 15 residues. In DNA, the CDR3 is TGTGCCAGCAGTTTCCTAGCGGGAAGAGCAGATACGCAGTATTTT. This sequence encodes CASSFLAGRADTQYF.

The rearrangement uses TRBV5-1 and TRBJ2-1; no reliable D call. Trimming stripped 0 bases from V and 4 bases from J, with 11 bases between. Germline loops: CDR1 SGHRS, CDR2 YFSETQ. The CDR3 covers 15 residues. DNA of the CDR3: TGCGCCAGCAGCTTGGGGCAGGATAGTTACAATGAGCAGTTCTTC. Amino acid sequence: CASSLGQDSYNEQFF.

The CDR3 DNA sequence: TGCGCCAGCAGCCAAAGGACAGCGAATTCACCCCTCCACTTT. It translates to CASSQRTANSPLHF. The genes are TRBV4-1 and TRBJ1-6, with D perhaps matching TRBD1 (6 bases). The CDR3 covers 14 residues. Between the trimmed V and J ends, which lost 2 bases and 7 bases, there was a span of 9 bases. Germline V gene data show CDR1 as MGHRA and CDR2 as YSYEKL.

The V gene is TRBV6-5, the J gene TRBJ2-7; the match to TRBD2 covers 7 bases. V was pared by 5 bases and J by 10 bases, with 17 bases of the junction left unmatched. The CDR3 consists of 15 residues. Germline V lookup: CDR1 MNHEY, CDR2 SVGAGI. The CDR3 protein is CASSRRTRTLYGQYF. For the CDR3, the DNA is TGTGCCAGCAGTCGGCGGACTAGGACCCTATACGGTCAGTACTTC.

The rearrangement links TRBV11-3 to TRBJ1-2, with 8 bases identical to TRBD1. The CDR3 totals 16 residues. With V trimmed by 5 bases and J by 6 bases, 14 bases remained unmatched. CDR1 is SGHNT, CDR2 YENEEA, per germline. In nucleotides, the CDR3 is TGTGCCAGCAGCCTATATTCGACAGGGGAGTCGGATGGCTACACCTTC. This translates into CASSLYSTGESDGYTF.

The V call is TRBV10-3, the J call TRBJ2-4; the match to TRBD2 covers 7 bases. From germline, CDR1 is ENHRY and CDR2 SYGVKD. The V gene end was trimmed by 3 bases and the J gene end by 9 bases; junction bases not matched to a gene: 5. The CDR3 is made up of 13 amino acids. DNA for the CDR3: TGTGCCATCAGTGACGGACTAGAAAGCATTCAGTACTTC. This encodes CAISDGLESIQYF.

V and J are TRBV28 and TRBJ2-1; D ambiguous. Trimming took 1 base from V and 0 from J, leaving 7 bases between them. The germline V gene encodes CDR1 MDHEN and CDR2 SYDVKM. The CDR3 totals 15 residues. The CDR3 region is CASSLSTFSYNEQFF. The CDR3 DNA sequence: TGTGCCAGCAGTTTATCTACTTTCTCCTACAATGAGCAGTTCTTC.

This clone appeared once. This rearrangement joins TRBV18 to TRBJ1-2; tentative D call: TRBD1 (5 bases). The CDR3 sequence is 14 residues long. V was shortened by 3 bases and J by 2 bases, with 10 bases between the two germline ends. Germline assignment: CDR1 KGHSH and CDR2 LQKENI. This CDR3 reads CASSPTDKNYGYTF. Here the CDR3 DNA reads TGTGCCAGCTCACCGACAGATAAGAACTATGGCTACACCTTC.

V usage is TRBV18 and J usage is TRBJ1-1, with TRBD1 matching 11 bases. The germline gives CDR1 KGHSH, CDR2 LQKENI. V dropped 5 bases and J dropped 3; count of bases not matched to a gene: 8. This CDR3 region has 16 residues. The CDR3 reads CASSTAPGQGDTEAFF. CDR3 bases: TGTGCCAGCTCAACAGCCCCGGGACAGGGGGACACTGAAGCTTTCTTT.

This clone has just one count. The chain is built from TRBV14 and TRBJ1-5; TRBD1 agrees at 7 bases. After removal of 1 base from V and 7 bases from J, the junction contained 7 bases not matched to a gene. CDR3 length: 15 residues. Per germline, CDR1 SGHDN and CDR2 FVKESK. The CDR3 sequence: CASSQAGTGAQPQHF. The CDR3 DNA follows: TGTGCCAGCAGCCAAGCGGGCACAGGGGCCCAGCCCCAGCATTTT.

The chain employs TRBV4-3 and TRBJ1-3; no reliable D call. The germline CDR1 and CDR2 sequences are LGHNA and YSLEER. The CDR3 is 15 amino acids. V was cut by 0 bases and J by 6 bases, with 12 bases left in between. The CDR3 sequence: CASSQDRSPQNTIYF. CDR3 bases: TGCGCCAGCAGCCAAGATCGCAGTCCTCAAAACACCATATATTTT.

This chain connects TRBV28 to TRBJ1-4, with TRBD1 matching over 8 bases. The junction had 14 bases not matched to a gene; V was cut back by 9 bases and J by 8 bases. Germline V gene sequence: CDR1 MDHEN, CDR2 SYDVKM. CDR3 length equals 15 residues. CDR3 bases: TGTGCCAGTACAACAGGGGGACACATTGGGGAAAAACTGTTTTTT. Protein product: CASTTGGHIGEKLFF.